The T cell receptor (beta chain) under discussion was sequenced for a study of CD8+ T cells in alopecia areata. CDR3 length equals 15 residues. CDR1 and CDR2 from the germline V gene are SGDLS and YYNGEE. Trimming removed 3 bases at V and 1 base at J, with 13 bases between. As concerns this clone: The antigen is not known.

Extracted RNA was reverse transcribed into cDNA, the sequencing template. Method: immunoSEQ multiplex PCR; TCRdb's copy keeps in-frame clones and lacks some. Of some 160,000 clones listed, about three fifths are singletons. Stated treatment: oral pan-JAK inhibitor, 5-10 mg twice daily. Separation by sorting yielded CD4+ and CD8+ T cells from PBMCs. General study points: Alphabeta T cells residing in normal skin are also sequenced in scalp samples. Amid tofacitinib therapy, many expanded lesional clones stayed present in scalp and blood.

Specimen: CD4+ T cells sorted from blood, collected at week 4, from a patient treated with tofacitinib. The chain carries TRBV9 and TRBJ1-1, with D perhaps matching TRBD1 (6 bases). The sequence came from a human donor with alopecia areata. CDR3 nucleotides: TGTGCCAGCAGCGCTGCCCCAGGGGAGAACACTGAAGCTTTCTTT. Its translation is CASSAAPGENTEAFF.